These T cell receptor beta chains were read from a single sample in a study of blood T cell repertoires in COVID-19. Using immunoSEQ multiplex PCR, the repertoire was profiled, and TCRdb retains in-frame clones only, with some absent. This table holds roughly 70,000 clones, around 86% found once. The sample consisted of peripheral blood. These receptors were obtained from a woman aged 80 or over with active or convalescent COVID-19. The CDR3 runs from the conserved cysteine through the conserved F or W. Each record gives: V gene, J gene, D gene, clone size, CDR3 protein, CDR3 DNA. The D gene is left open where the match is weak. Size is omitted from some rows. Given values are once, few, many or a class for expanded clones.

>TRBV28|TRBJ1-2|TRBD1|NA
CASSEPQGARGYTF
TGTGCCAGCAGTGAACCCCAGGGGGCTCGTGGCTACACCTTC
>TRBV11-3|TRBJ2-5|NA|NA
CASSHRGARETQYF
TGTGCCAGCAGCCACCGGGGGGCGCGGGAGACCCAGTACTTC
>TRBV19|TRBJ2-7|TRBD1|NA
CASSGGTGGRREQYF
TGTGCCAGTAGTGGAGGGACAGGGGGCCGACGGGAGCAGTACTTC
>TRBV19|TRBJ1-6|TRBD1|NA
CASRARTGGALGNSPLHF
TGTGCCAGTAGGGCCCGGACAGGGGGTGCCTTAGGGAATTCACCCCTCCACTTT
>TRBV11-3|TRBJ1-1|NA|few
CASSFFSNTEAFF
TGTGCCAGCAGCTTTTTCTCGAACACTGAAGCTTTCTTT
>TRBV2|TRBJ2-3|NA|NA
CASRRSIADTDTQYF
TGTGCCAGCCGCCGGAGTATTGCCGACACAGATACGCAGTATTTT
>TRBV4-2|TRBJ2-7|NA|NA
CASSQAIGEHEQYF
TGTGCCAGCAGCCAAGCCATAGGGGAACACGAGCAGTACTTC
>TRBV7-9|TRBJ1-1|TRBD1|NA
CASSLGQGTEAFF
TGTGCCAGCAGCTTGGGACAGGGCACTGAAGCTTTCTTT
>TRBV6-1|TRBJ1-1|NA|NA
CASGRLAEAFF
TGTGCCAGCGGACGCCTAGCGGAAGCTTTCTTT
>TRBV7-8|TRBJ2-2|TRBD2|NA
CASSLLAGDEGELFF
TGTGCCAGCAGCCTCCTAGCGGGGGATGAAGGGGAGCTGTTTTTT
>TRBV2|TRBJ1-6|NA|NA
CASSEAEQGRSPLHF
TGTGCCAGCAGTGAAGCAGAACAGGGACGCTCACCCCTCCACTTT
>TRBV30|TRBJ1-5|NA|NA
CAWSVGRRNQPQHF
TGTGCCTGGAGTGTCGGGAGGCGCAATCAGCCCCAGCATTTT
>TRBV10-1|TRBJ2-3|NA|NA
CASSGRGISSSTDTQYF
TGCGCCAGCTCCGGACGGGGTATATCTTCTAGCACAGATACGCAGTATTTT
>TRBV5-1|TRBJ1-1|NA|NA
CATSGDGRANTEAFF
TGCGCCACCAGTGGTGACGGGCGGGCGAACACTGAAGCTTTCTTT
>TRBV10-3|TRBJ2-3|TRBD1|once
CAIRAGTGLNTQYF
TGTGCCATCAGAGCCGGGACAGGGTTGAATACGCAGTATTTT
>TRBV6-5|TRBJ2-3|TRBD2|NA
CASSPLAEIGDTQYF
TGTGCCAGCAGCCCACTAGCGGAGATAGGGGATACGCAGTATTTT
>TRBV5-6|TRBJ1-5|TRBD1|NA
CASSSDRGRAGQPQHF
TGTGCCAGCAGCTCGGACAGGGGGCGAGCTGGACAGCCCCAGCATTTT
>TRBV6-2/TRBV6-3|TRBJ2-5|NA|NA
CASSYGGTTETQYF
TGTGCCAGCAGTTACGGAGGGACCACTGAGACCCAGTACTTC
>TRBV4-3|TRBJ2-3|NA|NA
CASSQRGTNTQYF
TGCGCCAGCAGCCAAAGAGGTACGAATACGCAGTATTTT
>TRBV2|TRBJ2-5|NA|NA
CASSERAEGETQYF
TGTGCCAGCAGTGAACGTGCGGAGGGAGAGACCCAGTACTTC
>TRBV3-1/TRBV3-2|TRBJ1-3|NA|NA
CASSQDLSGNTIYF
TGTGCCAGCAGCCAAGACCTCTCTGGAAACACCATATATTTT
>TRBV11-1|TRBJ2-1|NA|NA
CASSLGLVDEQFF
TGTGCCAGCAGCTTAGGACTGGTGGATGAGCAGTTCTTC
>TRBV7-2|TRBJ1-2|TRBD1|few
CASSRGGETGPGYNYGYTF
TGTGCCAGCAGCCGGGGGGGGGAGACAGGGCCGGGATATAACTATGGCTACACCTTC
>TRBV20-1|TRBJ1-4|NA|NA
CSASGGEKLFF
TGCAGTGCCTCGGGGGGGGAAAAACTGTTTTTT
>TRBV7-3|TRBJ2-1|NA|NA
CASSLARGNEQFF
TGTGCCAGCAGCCTCGCCAGGGGCAATGAGCAGTTCTTC
>TRBV20-1|TRBJ1-4|NA|NA
CSASGAGRDEKLFF
TGCAGTGCTAGTGGGGCAGGAAGAGATGAAAAACTGTTTTTT
>TRBV4-1|TRBJ1-2|NA|NA
CASSQAGTIANYGYTF
TGCGCCAGCAGCCAAGCCGGAACTATAGCTAACTATGGCTACACCTTC
>TRBV14|TRBJ1-1|NA|NA
CASSQDFGSIAEAFF
TGTGCCAGCAGCCAAGATTTCGGTAGTATTGCTGAAGCTTTCTTT
>TRBV6-5|TRBJ1-4|TRBD1|few
CASKRDRGEKLFF
TGTGCCAGCAAACGGGACAGGGGTGAAAAACTGTTTTTT
>TRBV11-2|TRBJ1-1|TRBD1|NA
CASRAGTVNTEAFF
TGTGCCAGCAGAGCCGGGACAGTGAACACTGAAGCTTTCTTT